This is a list of T cell receptor beta chains from one sample in a study of T cells after yellow fever vaccination. TCRdb ran MiXCR on the 5' RACE reads and lists one entry per CDR3 protein. The sample gives some 350,000 distinct CDR3 sequences, roughly 6.1% of which show up once; about 15% is in the top ten. The sequences come from PBMCs, collected 5 days after the yellow fever booster vaccination. The origin of the receptors is a man aged 25 to 40 who received the YFV17D yellow fever vaccine. Each CDR3 is given with its conserved first and last residue. The D gene is left open where the match is weak. Some rows mark clone size as missing; the rest say once, few, many or name a class of expanded clone.

j_gene: TRBJ2-5
d_gene: TRBD1
abundance: few
v_gene: TRBV5-1
CDR3nt: TGCGCCAGCAGCTTGGAGGACAGGGGGCAGACCCAGTACTTC
CDR3aa: CASSLEDRGQTQYF

j_gene: TRBJ2-7
d_gene: NA
abundance: few
v_gene: TRBV12-3/TRBV12-4
CDR3nt: TGTGCCAGCAGTACTACTAGAAACGAGCAGTACTTC
CDR3aa: CASSTTRNEQYF

j_gene: TRBJ2-1
d_gene: NA
abundance: many
v_gene: TRBV14
CDR3nt: TGTGCCAGCAGCCAAGGGGGTGGTAGTTCACAGTTCTTC
CDR3aa: CASSQGGGSSQFF

j_gene: TRBJ2-1
d_gene: TRBD2
abundance: NA
v_gene: TRBV7-9
CDR3nt: TGTGCCAGCAGCTTAGCGGCTAGCGGCTACAATGAGCAGTTCTTC
CDR3aa: CASSLAASGYNEQFF

j_gene: TRBJ2-1
d_gene: NA
abundance: NA
v_gene: TRBV12-5
CDR3nt: TGTGCTAGTGGGCCGACAGTCAGCTCCTACAATGAGCAGTTCTTC
CDR3aa: CASGPTVSSYNEQFF

j_gene: TRBJ2-4
d_gene: TRBD2
abundance: NA
v_gene: TRBV18
CDR3nt: TGTGCCAGCTCACCTCGGACTAGCCGGGAAAACATTCAGTACTTC
CDR3aa: CASSPRTSRENIQYF

j_gene: TRBJ2-7
d_gene: TRBD2
abundance: many
v_gene: TRBV7-9
CDR3nt: TGTGCCAGCAGCCCGACTAGCTGGTACTCCTACGAGCAGTACTTC
CDR3aa: CASSPTSWYSYEQYF

j_gene: TRBJ2-5
d_gene: NA
abundance: many
v_gene: TRBV20-1
CDR3nt: TGCAGTCAAAGCGGACGGGGAGAGACCCAGTACTTC
CDR3aa: CSQSGRGETQYF

j_gene: TRBJ2-1
d_gene: NA
abundance: many
v_gene: TRBV7-8
CDR3nt: TGTGCCAGCGGGACACCAGTCTCCTACAATGAGCAGTTCTTC
CDR3aa: CASGTPVSYNEQFF

j_gene: TRBJ1-2
d_gene: TRBD1
abundance: few
v_gene: TRBV11-2
CDR3nt: TGTGCCAGCAGCACCACAGGGGGCGAGACTAGGGGCTACACCTTC
CDR3aa: CASSTTGGETRGYTF

j_gene: TRBJ2-1
d_gene: TRBD2
abundance: few
v_gene: TRBV20-1
CDR3nt: TGCAGTGCTAGAGAAAGTAGCGGGAAGTACAATGAGCAGTTCTTC
CDR3aa: CSARESSGKYNEQFF

j_gene: TRBJ1-3
d_gene: NA
abundance: few
v_gene: TRBV18
CDR3nt: TGTGCCAGCTCAATAACAGGAACTGGAAACACCATATATTTT
CDR3aa: CASSITGTGNTIYF

j_gene: TRBJ2-3
d_gene: NA
abundance: few
v_gene: TRBV18
CDR3nt: TGTGCCAGCTCACTATTACAGAGCACAGATACGCAGTATTTT
CDR3aa: CASSLLQSTDTQYF

j_gene: TRBJ2-5
d_gene: NA
abundance: many
v_gene: TRBV6-1
CDR3nt: TGTGCCAGCAGCCGTGGCGTAAACCAAGAGACCCAGTACTTC
CDR3aa: CASSRGVNQETQYF

j_gene: TRBJ2-7
d_gene: TRBD1
abundance: NA
v_gene: TRBV11-1
CDR3nt: TGTGCCAGCAGCTCTTTAGGACAGGGGGCACAATACCCCTACGAGCAGTACTTC
CDR3aa: CASSSLGQGAQYPYEQYF

j_gene: TRBJ2-2
d_gene: NA
abundance: many
v_gene: TRBV20-1
CDR3nt: TGCAGTGCTAGACAGGGTGACACCGGGGAGCTGTTTTTT
CDR3aa: CSARQGDTGELFF

j_gene: TRBJ2-6
d_gene: NA
abundance: NA
v_gene: TRBV29-1
CDR3nt: TGCAGCGTTGAAGTTTTGGGGGCCAACGTCCTGACTTTC
CDR3aa: CSVEVLGANVLTF

j_gene: TRBJ2-7
d_gene: NA
abundance: many
v_gene: TRBV20-1
CDR3nt: TGCAGTGTAACGGACAGCAACTCCTACGAGCAGTACTTC
CDR3aa: CSVTDSNSYEQYF

j_gene: TRBJ2-7
d_gene: NA
abundance: NA
v_gene: TRBV4-3
CDR3nt: TGCGCCAGCAGCCAAGATTTTAGTCACCGAGGATCCTACGAGCAGTACTTC
CDR3aa: CASSQDFSHRGSYEQYF

j_gene: TRBJ1-6
d_gene: TRBD1
abundance: many
v_gene: TRBV7-2
CDR3nt: TGTGCCAGCAGCAACCGGGACAGGGGGTCACCCCTCCACTTT
CDR3aa: CASSNRDRGSPLHF

j_gene: TRBJ2-3
d_gene: TRBD2
abundance: few
v_gene: TRBV10-3
CDR3nt: TGTGCCATCAGTGAACGGGAGGGCCGAGGCGGAGATACGCAGTATTTT
CDR3aa: CAISEREGRGGDTQYF

j_gene: TRBJ2-1
d_gene: TRBD2
abundance: few
v_gene: TRBV25-1
CDR3nt: TGTGCCAGCAGTGAACTAGGGCGGGAGCCAACCTACAATGAGCAGTTCTTC
CDR3aa: CASSELGREPTYNEQFF

j_gene: TRBJ1-4
d_gene: NA
abundance: many
v_gene: TRBV7-9
CDR3nt: TGTGCCAGCAGCTTCGTGGGCTGGGATGAAAAACTGTTTTTT
CDR3aa: CASSFVGWDEKLFF

j_gene: TRBJ2-7
d_gene: NA
abundance: NA
v_gene: TRBV20-1
CDR3nt: TGCTGTGCTAGATGGGGGGGGGCCCTTTACGAGCAGTACTTC
CDR3aa: CCARWGGALYEQYF

j_gene: TRBJ2-7
d_gene: TRBD2
abundance: NA
v_gene: TRBV11-2
CDR3nt: TGTGCCAGCAGCTTAGACCTAGCGGGTATGAGCTACGAGCAGTACTTC
CDR3aa: CASSLDLAGMSYEQYF

j_gene: TRBJ1-4
d_gene: TRBD1
abundance: NA
v_gene: TRBV4-2
CDR3nt: TGTGCCAGCAGCCAAGAGTTGGTTGGGACAGGGAGAGAAAAACTGTTTTTT
CDR3aa: CASSQELVGTGREKLFF